Reported below is one T cell receptor (beta chain). Its antigen is not yet known. A much larger clonotype is one base distant, so this may be a read error. The sample is drawn from a study of blood T cells in healthy people across ages (dated by TCRdb to the mid-2010s). Some background on the complete study: In model experiments, template switching captured about one uniquely barcoded TCR beta cDNA molecule for every two T cells. To avoid experimental bias, donors of different ages were randomly spread across the sequencing lanes. The study analyzed two additional independent replicas of 1 million unique cDNA reads from the same blood draw for two donors, one aged 18 to 30 and one aged 80 or older. To track age-related changes in TCR beta repertoire diversity, the study relied on deep sequencing normalized with unique cDNA molecular identifiers. Four age groups were formed from the donors: young (average approximately 15 years), middle-aged (around 40), aged (under 70) and long-lived (roughly 88). Overall results and qualifications from the work: Since profiling was done on bulk unsorted PBMCs, naive and antigen-experienced compartments could not be conclusively compared. Compared with the aged group, the long-lived group had more naive CD4+ T cells, fewer expanded clones and increased TCR diversity, suggesting age selection. Total diversity estimates from one million sequenced T cells were considered lower bounds and underestimates. As age increased, observed TCR beta diversity per million T cells dropped in a roughly linear way, and a significant reduction was already evident by age 40. Because the CMV infection status of the donors was unknown, age-related changes in expanded clonotypes may potentially have been confounded. A strong correlation was found between observed TCR beta diversity and the percentage of naive T cells measured by flow cytometry.

Donors were around 37 systemically healthy Caucasian individuals from Russia aged 6 to 90 years. Around 9.9 milliliters of peripheral blood were collected from each donor into EDTA-treated Vacutainer tubes. Ficoll-Paque density-gradient centrifugation was used to isolate PBMCs, with at least 6 million obtained per sample. Total RNA was extracted from PBMCs with Trizol reagent, with at least 6 micrograms obtained per sample. The percentages of naive CD45RAhigh/CD27high T cells were determined by flow cytometry on a PBMC aliquot from every donor. V drops 4 bases and J drops 10 bases, leaving 11 bases in between. The CDR3 measures 11 amino acids from cysteine to phenylalanine. The entry retains the CDR3 DNA only, 33 bases that are in frame from base 1. The germline V gene encodes CDR1 SQVTM and CDR2 ANQGSEA. Library preparation used 5' RACE. The reads were generated on an Illumina HiSeq 2500. A second PCR of roughly 7 to 12 cycles was run with a J-beta primer mix and a sample-barcoded 5' primer. A unique molecular identifier was introduced onto each TCR beta cDNA molecule by a template-switch 5' adaptor carrying 12 random nucleotides. At least 2.5 million CDR3-containing paired-end reads were obtained from each sample. First-strand cDNA was synthesized from all RNA with the Mint cDNA synthesis kit, primed by a TRBC-specific oligonucleotide. All cDNA was treated with uracil-DNA glycosylase and then went through a first 18-cycle PCR with the universal primers M1SS and BC2_uni_R. The study's own analysis went as follows. For normalization, 1 million high-quality reads, each with a distinct molecular identifier, were randomly selected from each sample. Instead of being binned into consensus sequences, reads that shared molecular identifiers were thrown out. MiTCR, with a Q25 quality threshold and the strictest error-elimination algorithm, was used for CDR3 identification, clonotype clustering and error correction. Lower-bound total TCR beta diversity was estimated with a nonparametric unseen species model using Euler transformation. The public sequencing data were trimmed at Q25 with fastp and processed into clonotypes with MiXCR by TCRdb, which kept only in-frame beta chains. Rows with a matching CDR3 protein are joined into one entry that keeps the most common DNA and genes. V and J calls and clone size were set by TCRdb, not the authors. Here the sample has some 700,000 distinct CDR3 sequences; more than 40% occur a single time. 20% to 25% of the sample rests with the top ten.

The receptor comes from a woman aged 60-75 years in good health. The sequence is built from TRBV29-1 and TRBJ2-1; no D gene call is confident. The sequencing input was blood. This receptor carries the CDR3 CSVGVSYEQFF. The DNA is TGCAGCGTTGGTGTGTCCTACGAGCAGTTCTTC.